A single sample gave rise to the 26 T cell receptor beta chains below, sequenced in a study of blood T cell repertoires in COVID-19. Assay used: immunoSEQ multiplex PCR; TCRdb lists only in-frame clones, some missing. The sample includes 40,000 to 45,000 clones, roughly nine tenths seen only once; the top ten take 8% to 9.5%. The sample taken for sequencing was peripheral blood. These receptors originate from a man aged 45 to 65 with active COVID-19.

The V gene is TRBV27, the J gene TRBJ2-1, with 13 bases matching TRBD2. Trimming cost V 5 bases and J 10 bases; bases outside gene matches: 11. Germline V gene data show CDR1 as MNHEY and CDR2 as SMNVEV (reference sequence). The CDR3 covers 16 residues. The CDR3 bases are TGTGCCAGCAGTCCCCTACTAGCGGGAGGGCCAAGGGAGCAGTTCTTC. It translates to CASSPLLAGGPREQFF.

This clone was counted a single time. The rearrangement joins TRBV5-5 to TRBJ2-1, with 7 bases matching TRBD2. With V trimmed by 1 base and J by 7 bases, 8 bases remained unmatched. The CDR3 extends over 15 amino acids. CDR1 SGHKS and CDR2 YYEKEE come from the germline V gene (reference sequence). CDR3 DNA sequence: TGTGCCAGCAGCTTGTTAGCGGGCGGGTGGAATGAGCAGTTCTTC. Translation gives CASSLLAGGWNEQFF.

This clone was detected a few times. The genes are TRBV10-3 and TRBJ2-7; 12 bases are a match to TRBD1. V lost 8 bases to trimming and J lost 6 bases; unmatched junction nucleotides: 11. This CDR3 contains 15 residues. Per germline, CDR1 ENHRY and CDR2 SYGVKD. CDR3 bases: TGTGCCATCCGGACGGCGGGACAGGGGGCTTTCGAGCAGTACTTC. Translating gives CAIRTAGQGAFEQYF.

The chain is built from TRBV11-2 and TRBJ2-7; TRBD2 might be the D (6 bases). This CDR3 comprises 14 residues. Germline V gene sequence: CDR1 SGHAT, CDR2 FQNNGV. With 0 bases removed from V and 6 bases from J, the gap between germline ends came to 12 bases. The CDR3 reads CASSLDPSSAEQYF. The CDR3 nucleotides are TGTGCCAGCAGCTTAGATCCCTCTAGCGCCGAGCAGTACTTC. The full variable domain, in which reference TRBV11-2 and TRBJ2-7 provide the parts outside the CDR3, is EAGVAQSPRYKIIEKRQSVAFWCNPISGHATLYWYQQILGQGPKLLIQFQNNGVVDDSQLPKDRFSAERLKGVDSTLKIQPAKLEDSAVYLCASSLDPSSAEQYFGPGTRLTVT.

CDR3 DNA: TGTGCCAGCAGTTTCGGGGGAGCCCCTGAAGCTTTCTTT. This translates into CASSFGGAPEAFF. The chain employs TRBV12-3 or TRBV12-4 and TRBJ1-1; D is perhaps TRBD1 (5 bases). The CDR3 runs to 13 residues. V was trimmed by 3 bases and J by 6 bases, leaving 11 bases between them.

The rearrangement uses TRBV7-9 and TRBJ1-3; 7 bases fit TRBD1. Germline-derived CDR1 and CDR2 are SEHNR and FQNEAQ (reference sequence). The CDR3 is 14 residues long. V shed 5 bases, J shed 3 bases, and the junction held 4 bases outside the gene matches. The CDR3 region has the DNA TGTGCCAGCAGCCCAGACAGGGTTGGAAACACCATATATTTT. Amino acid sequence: CASSPDRVGNTIYF.

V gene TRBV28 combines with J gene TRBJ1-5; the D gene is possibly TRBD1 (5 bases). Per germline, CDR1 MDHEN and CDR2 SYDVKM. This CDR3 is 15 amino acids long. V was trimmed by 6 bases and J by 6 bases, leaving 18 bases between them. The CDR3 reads CASRLQGGTAQPQHF. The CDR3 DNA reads TGTGCCAGCAGACTGCAAGGAGGGACGGCTCAGCCCCAGCATTTT.

The CDR3 nucleotides are TGTGCCAGCAGTTTCCCGACTAGCGCCCCCAAGAATGAGCAGTTCTTC. Translation: CASSFPTSAPKNEQFF. The rearrangement joins TRBV28 to TRBJ2-1, with TRBD2 identical over 8 bases. Trimming removed 3 bases from V and 7 bases from J; junction bases left unmatched: 11. The CDR3 is made up of 16 amino acids. The germline V gene encodes CDR1 MDHEN and CDR2 SYDVKM.

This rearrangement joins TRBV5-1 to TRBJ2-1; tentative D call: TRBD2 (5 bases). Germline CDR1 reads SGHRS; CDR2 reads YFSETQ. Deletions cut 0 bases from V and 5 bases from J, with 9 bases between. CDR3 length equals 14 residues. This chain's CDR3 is CASSLVLDDNEQFF. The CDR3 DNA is TGCGCCAGCAGCTTGGTACTAGACGACAATGAGCAGTTCTTC.

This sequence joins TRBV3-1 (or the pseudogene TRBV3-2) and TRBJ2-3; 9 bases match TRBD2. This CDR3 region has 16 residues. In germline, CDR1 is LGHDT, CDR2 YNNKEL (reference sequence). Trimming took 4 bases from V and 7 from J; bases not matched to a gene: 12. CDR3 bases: TGTGCCAGCAGCCCACAGTTAGCGGGAGAGGGGCATACGCAGTATTTT. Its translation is CASSPQLAGEGHTQYF.

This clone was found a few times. The CDR3, as DNA: TGTGCCAGCAGACCTAAGGGACAGGCTAGAGATACGCAGTATTTT. It yields the protein CASRPKGQARDTQYF. The chain has TRBV3-1 (or the pseudogene TRBV3-2) and TRBJ2-3, with TRBD1 identical over 8 bases. The J segment lost 5 bases and the V segment lost 6 bases, leaving 10 bases of the junction unmatched. This CDR3 region has 15 residues. Germline CDR1 reads LGHDT; CDR2 reads YNNKEL (reference sequence).

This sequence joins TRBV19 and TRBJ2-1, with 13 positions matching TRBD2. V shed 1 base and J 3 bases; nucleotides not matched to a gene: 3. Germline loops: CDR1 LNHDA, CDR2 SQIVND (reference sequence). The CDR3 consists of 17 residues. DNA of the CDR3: TGTGCCAGTAGTATAGGGCGGACTAGCGGGAGCTACAATGAGCAGTTCTTC. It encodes CASSIGRTSGSYNEQFF.

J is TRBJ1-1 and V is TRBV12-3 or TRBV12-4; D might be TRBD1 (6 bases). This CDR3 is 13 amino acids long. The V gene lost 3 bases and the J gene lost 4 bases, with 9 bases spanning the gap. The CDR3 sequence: CASSFGGGTEAFF. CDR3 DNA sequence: TGTGCCAGCAGTTTTGGGGGCGGCACTGAAGCTTTCTTT.

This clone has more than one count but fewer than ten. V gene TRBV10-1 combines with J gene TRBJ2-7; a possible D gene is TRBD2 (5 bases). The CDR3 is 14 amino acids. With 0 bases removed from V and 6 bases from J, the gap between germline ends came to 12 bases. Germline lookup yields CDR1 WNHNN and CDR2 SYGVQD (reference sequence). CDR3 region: CASSESGYGVEQYF. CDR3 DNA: TGCGCCAGCAGTGAGTCAGGGTACGGGGTCGAGCAGTACTTC.

CDR3 DNA sequence: TGTGCCAGCACCCAGGGACTAGCTTACACAGATACGCAGTATTTT. It yields the protein CASTQGLAYTDTQYF. This chain joins TRBV14 and TRBJ2-3; 9 nucleotides align to TRBD2. The germline V gene has CDR1 SGHDN and CDR2 FVKESK. The CDR3 length is 15 residues. Trimming took 7 bases from V and 2 from J; bases not matched to a gene: 7.

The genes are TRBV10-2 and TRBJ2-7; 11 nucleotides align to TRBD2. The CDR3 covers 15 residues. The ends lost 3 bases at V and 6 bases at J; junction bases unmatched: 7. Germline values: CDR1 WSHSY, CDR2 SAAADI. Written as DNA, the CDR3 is TGCGCCAGCAGTGATGGTCAGCTAGCGGGAGGCGAGCAGTACTTC. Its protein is CASSDGQLAGGEQYF.

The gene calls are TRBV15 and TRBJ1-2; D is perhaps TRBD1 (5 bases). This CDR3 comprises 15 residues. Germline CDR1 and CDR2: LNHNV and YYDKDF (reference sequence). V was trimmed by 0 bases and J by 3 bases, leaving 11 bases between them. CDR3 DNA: TGTGCCACCAGCAGAGATCGGCAGGGCGACTATGGCTACACCTTC. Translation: CATSRDRQGDYGYTF.

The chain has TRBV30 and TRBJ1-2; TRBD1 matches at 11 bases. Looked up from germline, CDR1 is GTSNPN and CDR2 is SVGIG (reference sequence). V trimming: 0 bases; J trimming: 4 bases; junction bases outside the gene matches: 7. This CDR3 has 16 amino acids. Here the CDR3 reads CAWSVLGTGGGYGYTF. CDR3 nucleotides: TGTGCCTGGAGTGTACTGGGGACAGGGGGGGGCTATGGCTACACCTTC. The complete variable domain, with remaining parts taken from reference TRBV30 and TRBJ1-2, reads SQTIHQWPATLVQPVGSPLSLECTVEGTSNPNLYWYRQAAGRGLQLLFYSVGIGQISSEVPQNLSASRPQDRQFILSSKKLLLSDSGFYLCAWSVLGTGGGYGYTFGSGTRLTVV.

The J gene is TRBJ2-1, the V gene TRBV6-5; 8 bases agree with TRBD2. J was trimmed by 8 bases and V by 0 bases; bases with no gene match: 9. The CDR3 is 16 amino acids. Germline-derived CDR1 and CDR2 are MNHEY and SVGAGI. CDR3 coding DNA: TGTGCCAGCAGTTACTCGCTGAGCGGGGGAGGGGATGAGCAGTTCTTC. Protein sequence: CASSYSLSGGGDEQFF.

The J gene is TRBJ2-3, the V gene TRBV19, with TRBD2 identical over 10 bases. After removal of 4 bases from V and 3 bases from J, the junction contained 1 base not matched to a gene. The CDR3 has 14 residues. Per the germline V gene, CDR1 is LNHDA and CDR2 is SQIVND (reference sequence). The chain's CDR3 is CASSTTSGTDTQYF. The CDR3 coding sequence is TGTGCCAGTAGTACGACTAGCGGGACAGATACGCAGTATTTT.

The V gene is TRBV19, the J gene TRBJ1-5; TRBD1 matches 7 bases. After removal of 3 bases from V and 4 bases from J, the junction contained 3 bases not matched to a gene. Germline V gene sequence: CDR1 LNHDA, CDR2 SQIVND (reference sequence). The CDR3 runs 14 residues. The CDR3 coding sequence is TGTGCCAGTAGTATCAAGGGACAGAATCAGCCCCAGCATTTT. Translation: CASSIKGQNQPQHF.

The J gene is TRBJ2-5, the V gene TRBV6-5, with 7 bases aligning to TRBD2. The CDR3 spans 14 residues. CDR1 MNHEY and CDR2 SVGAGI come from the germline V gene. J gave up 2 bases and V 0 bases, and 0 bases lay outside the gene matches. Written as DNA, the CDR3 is TGTGCCAGCAGTTACTCCGGGGGGCAAGAGACCCAGTACTTC. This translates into CASSYSGGQETQYF.

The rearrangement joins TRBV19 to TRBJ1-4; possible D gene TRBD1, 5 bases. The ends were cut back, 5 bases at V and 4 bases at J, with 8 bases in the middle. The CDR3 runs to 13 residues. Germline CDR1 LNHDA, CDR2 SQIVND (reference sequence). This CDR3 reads CASSQGVNEKLFF. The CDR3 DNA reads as TGTGCCAGTAGTCAAGGGGTTAATGAAAAACTGTTTTTT. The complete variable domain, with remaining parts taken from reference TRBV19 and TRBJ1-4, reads DGGITQSPKYLFRKEGQNVTLSCEQNLNHDAMYWYRQDPGQGLRLIYYSQIVNDFQKGDIAEGYSVSREKKESFPLTVTSAQKNPTAFYLCASSQGVNEKLFFGSGTQLSVL.

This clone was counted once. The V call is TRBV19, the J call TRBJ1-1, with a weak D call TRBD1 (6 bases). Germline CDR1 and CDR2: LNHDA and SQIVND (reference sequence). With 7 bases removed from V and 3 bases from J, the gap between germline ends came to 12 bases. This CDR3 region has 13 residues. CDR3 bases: TGTGCCAGTACGGGGGGCGCGTACACTGAAGCTTTCTTT. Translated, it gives CASTGGAYTEAFF.

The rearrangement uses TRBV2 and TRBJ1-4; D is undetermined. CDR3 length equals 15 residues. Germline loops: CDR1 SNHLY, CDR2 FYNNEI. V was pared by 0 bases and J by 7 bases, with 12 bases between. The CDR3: CASSEARPAGEKLFF. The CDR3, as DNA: TGTGCCAGCAGTGAAGCAAGGCCCGCGGGTGAAAAACTGTTTTTT.

CDR3 sequence (DNA): TGTGCCAGCATGAAGGCGGGCACAGATACGCAGTATTTT. It specifies CASMKAGTDTQYF. The chain carries TRBV7-2 and TRBJ2-3; no definite D call. The V and J ends lost 7 bases and 1 base respectively, with 9 bases between them. This CDR3 contains 13 residues. Germline lookup yields CDR1 SGHTA and CDR2 FQGNSA.